The sequence of this TCR beta chain was determined in a study of blood T cell repertoires in COVID-19. Here immunoSEQ multiplex PCR was the method, and the copy in TCRdb shows in-frame clones only, minus some. The sample carries some 64,000 clones, approximately 75% recorded once. This clone was detected only once. The TCR originated in a woman aged 60-75 years with acute or convalescent COVID-19. Material for sequencing was peripheral blood.

The CDR3 spells CASSLGSGSGGTDTQYF. CDR3 bases: TGTGCCAGCAGCTTAGGGTCGGGTAGCGGGGGCACAGATACGCAGTATTTT. This chain uses TRBV7-9 with TRBJ2-3; 8 nucleotides line up with TRBD2. This CDR3 contains 17 residues. J was trimmed by 1 base and V by 1 base; bases with no gene match: 7. Germline CDR1 reads SEHNR; CDR2 reads FQNEAQ (reference sequence).